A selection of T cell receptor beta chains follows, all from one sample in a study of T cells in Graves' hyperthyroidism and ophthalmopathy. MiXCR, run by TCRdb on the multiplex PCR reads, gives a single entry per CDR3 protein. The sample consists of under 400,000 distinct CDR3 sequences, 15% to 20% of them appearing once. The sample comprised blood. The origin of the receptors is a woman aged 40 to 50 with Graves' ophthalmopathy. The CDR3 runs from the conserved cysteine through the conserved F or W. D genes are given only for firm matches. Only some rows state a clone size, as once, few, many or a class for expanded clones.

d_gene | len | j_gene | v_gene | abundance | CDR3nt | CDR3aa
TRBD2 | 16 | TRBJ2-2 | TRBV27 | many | TGTGCCAGCAGTACTAGCGGGAGGGCCTCGGGCGGGGAGCTGTTTTTT | CASSTSGRASGGELFF
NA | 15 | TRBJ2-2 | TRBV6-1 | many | TGTGCCAGCAGCCGCCGGCAGGGCAGCACCGGGGAGCTGTTTTTT | CASSRRQGSTGELFF
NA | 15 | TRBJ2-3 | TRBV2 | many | TGTGCCAGCAGCGGAGGACGGCGTAGCACAGATACGCAGTATTTT | CASSGGRRSTDTQYF
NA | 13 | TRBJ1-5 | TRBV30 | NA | TGTGCCTGGAACGACAGAGTTGATCAGCCCCAGCATTTT | CAWNDRVDQPQHF
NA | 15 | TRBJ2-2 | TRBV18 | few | TGTGCCAGCTCACTTCAGGGCTTCGGAACCGGGGAGCTGTTTTTT | CASSLQGFGTGELFF
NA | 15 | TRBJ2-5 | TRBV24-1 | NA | TGTGCCACCAGTGATTCGAGGGAAATTGAAGAGACCCAGTACTTC | CATSDSREIEETQYF
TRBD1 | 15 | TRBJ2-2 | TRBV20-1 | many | TGCAGTGCAAACCCCAGGGGGCAGAGCACCGGGGAGCTGTTTTTT | CSANPRGQSTGELFF
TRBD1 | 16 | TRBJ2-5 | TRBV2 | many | TGTGCCAGCAGAGGAGGTCACAGGGGTCTGCAAGAGACCCAGTACTTC | CASRGGHRGLQETQYF
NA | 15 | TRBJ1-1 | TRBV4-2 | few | TGTGCCAGCAGACTTCTGACAGATATGAACACTGAAGCTTTCTTT | CASRLLTDMNTEAFF
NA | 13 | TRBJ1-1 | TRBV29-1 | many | TGCAGCGTTCGACGGGGGGCGGACACTGAAGCTTTCTTT | CSVRRGADTEAFF
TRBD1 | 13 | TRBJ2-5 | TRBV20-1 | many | TGCAGTGCAGGTGGACAGGGGGGGGAGACCCAGTACTTC | CSAGGQGGETQYF
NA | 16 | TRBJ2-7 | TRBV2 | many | TGTGCCAGCAGTGGGGCGGGAGAAGGGGGCTCCTACGAGCAGTACTTC | CASSGAGEGGSYEQYF
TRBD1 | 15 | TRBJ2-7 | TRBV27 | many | TGTGCCAGCAGTCAGTCCGGGACAGACCCCTACGAGCAGTACTTC | CASSQSGTDPYEQYF
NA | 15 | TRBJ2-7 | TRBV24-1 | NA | TGTGCCACCAGTGATTCTCAGGGGTCGAGATACGAGCAGTACTTC | CATSDSQGSRYEQYF
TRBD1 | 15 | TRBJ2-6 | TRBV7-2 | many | TGTGCCAGCACCCGACAGGGGTCCGGGGCCAACGTCCTGACTTTC | CASTRQGSGANVLTF
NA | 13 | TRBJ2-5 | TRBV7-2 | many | TGTGCCAGCAGCTTAGGGTCGAGAGAGACCCAGTACTTC | CASSLGSRETQYF
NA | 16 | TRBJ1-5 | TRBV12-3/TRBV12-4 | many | TGTGCCAGCAGTTTGAAGGAAACAGGTTACAATCAGCCCCAGCATTTT | CASSLKETGYNQPQHF
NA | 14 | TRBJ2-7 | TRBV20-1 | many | TGCAGTGCTAGAGATTTCTCCCGGGTCGGCGAGCAGTACTTC | CSARDFSRVGEQYF
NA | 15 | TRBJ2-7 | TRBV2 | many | TGTGCCAGCAGTACCGGAGGGTCCTTCTCCTACGAGCAGTACTTC | CASSTGGSFSYEQYF
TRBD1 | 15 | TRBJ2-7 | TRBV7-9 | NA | TGTGCCAGCAGCTTAACGGGACAGGCGACCCTCGAGCAGTACTTC | CASSLTGQATLEQYF
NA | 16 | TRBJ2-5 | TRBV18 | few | TGTGCCAGCTCACCACCGGGCAAGGTTACGCAAGAGACCCAGTACTTC | CASSPPGKVTQETQYF
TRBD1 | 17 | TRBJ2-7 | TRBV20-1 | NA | TGCAGTGCTAGAGATGGGGGTCGGGACAGGTTCTCCTACGAGCAGTACTTC | CSARDGGRDRFSYEQYF
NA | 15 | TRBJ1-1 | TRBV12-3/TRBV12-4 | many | TGTGCCAGCAGCCCAGCAATACCGCGGAGTGGGGAAGCTTTCTTT | CASSPAIPRSGEAFF
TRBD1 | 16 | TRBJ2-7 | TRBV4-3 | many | TGCGCCAGCAGCCAAGATACCGGGACAGGGTCCTACGAGCAGTACTTC | CASSQDTGTGSYEQYF
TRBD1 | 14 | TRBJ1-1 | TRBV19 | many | TGTGCCAGTACCCCGGGACAGCAGAACACTGAAGCTTTCTTT | CASTPGQQNTEAFF
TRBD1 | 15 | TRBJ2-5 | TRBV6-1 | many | TGTGCCAGCAGAGCGACCCGACAGGGGAGGGAGACCCAGTACTTC | CASRATRQGRETQYF
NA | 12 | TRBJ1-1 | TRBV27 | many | TGTGCCAGCAGTTCGATACAGGCTGAAGCTTTCTTT | CASSSIQAEAFF
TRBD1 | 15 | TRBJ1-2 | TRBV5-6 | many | TGTGCCAGCAGCTTGGGGACAGGGGGCTCCTATGGCTACACCTTC | CASSLGTGGSYGYTF
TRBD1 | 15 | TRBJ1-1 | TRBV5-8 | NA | TGTGCCAGCAGCTTGGAGGACAGGGGGCGAACTGAAGCTTTCTTT | CASSLEDRGRTEAFF
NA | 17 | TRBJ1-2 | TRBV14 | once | TGTGCCAGCAGCCAAGATTCCGGGCAGGCAACTAACTATGGCTACACCTTC | CASSQDSGQATNYGYTF
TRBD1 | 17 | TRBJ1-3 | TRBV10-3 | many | TGTGCCATCAGTGATCCAAGGACAGGGCGCTCTGGAAACACCATATATTTT | CAISDPRTGRSGNTIYF
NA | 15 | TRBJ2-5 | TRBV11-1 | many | TGTGCCAGCAGCCCCCCATCGCCGGGGGGCGAGACCCAGTACTTC | CASSPPSPGGETQYF
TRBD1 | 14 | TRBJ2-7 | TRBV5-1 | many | TGCGCCAGCAGCTTGGCGGCAGGGGGCAACGAGCAGTACTTC | CASSLAAGGNEQYF
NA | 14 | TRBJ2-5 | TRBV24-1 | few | TGTGCCACCAGTGACCCCGGGCCTCAAGAGACCCAGTACTTC | CATSDPGPQETQYF
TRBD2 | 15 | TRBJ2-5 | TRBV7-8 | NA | TGTGCCAGCAGCTTAGTCCGCGGGGGGCTCGAGACCCAGTACTTC | CASSLVRGGLETQYF
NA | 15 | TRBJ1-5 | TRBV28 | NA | TGTGCCAGCAGTGCCACGACAGGAGACCATCAGCCCCAGCATTTT | CASSATTGDHQPQHF
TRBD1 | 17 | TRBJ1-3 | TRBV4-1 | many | TGCGCCAGCAGCCAAGCGGGACAGACGTACTCTGGAAACACCATATATTTT | CASSQAGQTYSGNTIYF
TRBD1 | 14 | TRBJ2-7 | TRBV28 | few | TGTGCCAGCAGTGGGACAGGGCGTCCTAACGAGCAGTACTTC | CASSGTGRPNEQYF
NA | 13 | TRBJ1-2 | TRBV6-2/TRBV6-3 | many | TGTGCCAGCAGTTCGGACGTAAACTATGGCTACACCTTC | CASSSDVNYGYTF
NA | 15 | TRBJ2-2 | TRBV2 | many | TGTGCCAGCAGTGAAGGTGGCTACAACACCGGGGAGCTGTTTTTT | CASSEGGYNTGELFF
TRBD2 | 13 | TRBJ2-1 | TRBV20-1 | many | TGCAGTGCTAGTGAACTAGCGGGAGCTTTGCAGTTCTTC | CSASELAGALQFF
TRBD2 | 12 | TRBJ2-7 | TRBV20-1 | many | TGCAGTGCCCGGGGACTAGCCCTTCTGCAGTACTTC | CSARGLALLQYF
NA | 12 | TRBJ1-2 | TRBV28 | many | TGTGCCAGCAGTGTGACAGCCTATGGCTACACCTTC | CASSVTAYGYTF
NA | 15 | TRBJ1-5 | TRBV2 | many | TGTGCCAGCAGCCCCCAACAGGGAACCCCTCAGCCCCAGCATTTT | CASSPQQGTPQPQHF
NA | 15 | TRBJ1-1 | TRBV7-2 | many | TGTGCCAGCAGCTTATTCGTGCCGCGAAACACTGAAGCTTTCTTT | CASSLFVPRNTEAFF
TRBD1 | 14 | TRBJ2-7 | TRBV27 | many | TGTGCCAGCAGTATTTCCGGGACAGCCAACGAGCAGTACTTC | CASSISGTANEQYF
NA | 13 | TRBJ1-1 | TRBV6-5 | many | TGTGCCAGCAGTTACTTGGCGGGGACTGAAGCTTTCTTT | CASSYLAGTEAFF
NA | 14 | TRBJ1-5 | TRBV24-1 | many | TGTGCCACCAGTTTTGAGGGGGAGGATCAGCCCCAGCATTTT | CATSFEGEDQPQHF
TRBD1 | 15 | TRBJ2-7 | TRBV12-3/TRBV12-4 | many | TGTGCCAGCAGTTCCGCTAGACAGGGTTCCTACGAGCAGTACTTC | CASSSARQGSYEQYF
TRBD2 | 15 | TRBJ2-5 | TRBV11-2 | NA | TGTGCCAGCAGCGGGCGAGCGGGAGGTTTAGAGACCCAGTACTTC | CASSGRAGGLETQYF
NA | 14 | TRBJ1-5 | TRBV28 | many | TGTGCCAGCAGCCCCCGGGACACCAATCAGCCCCAGCATTTT | CASSPRDTNQPQHF
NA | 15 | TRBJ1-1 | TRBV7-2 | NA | TGTGCCAGCACCTTAACGGGCAATATGAACACTGAAGCTTTCTTT | CASTLTGNMNTEAFF
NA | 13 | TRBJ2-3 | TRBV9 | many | TGTGCCAGCAGCGGCTGGGGCACAGATACGCAGTATTTT | CASSGWGTDTQYF